The following is a T cell receptor beta chain sequence with its context. Its antigen remains unknown. The record originates from a study of T cell responses to AZD1222 COVID-19 vaccine. Study results and limitations: Reportedly, nearly half the spike-specific TCRs target unmutated variant regions.

The CDR3 is made up of 16 amino acids. CDR1 and CDR2 (germline): MDHEN, SYDVKM. V lost 6 bases and J lost 0, with 15 bases in between. TCRdb's copy holds only in-frame clones and misses some; the assay was immunoSEQ multiplex PCR. The sample includes about 140,000 clones, over 85% of them seen just once. The V and J genes are TRBV28 and TRBJ1-3; tentatively, D is TRBD1 (6 bases). Source: peripheral blood, taken on day 0 of AZD1222 vaccination. The sequence was obtained from an adult in good health. CDR3 protein: CASRLTGPDSGNTIYF. Written as DNA, the CDR3 is TGTGCCAGCAGATTAACAGGGCCAGACTCTGGAAACACCATATATTTT.